What follows are 8 T cell receptor beta chains derived from one specimen sequenced in a study of blood T cell repertoires in COVID-19. TCRdb's table, derived via immunoSEQ multiplex PCR, lists solely in-frame clones and lacks some. The table has 140,000 or so clones, around 87% seen once. Sequencing used peripheral blood. These receptors were taken from a human donor in a cohort sampled during active COVID-19.

This clone was counted once. This chain links TRBV5-4 with TRBJ2-5; tentative D call: TRBD2 (6 bases). Deletions cut 1 base from V and 2 bases from J, with 9 bases between. The CDR3 is 14 amino acids. Germline loops: CDR1 SGHNT, CDR2 YYREEE (reference sequence). For the CDR3, the DNA is TGTGCCAGCAGCTTGCGGGGGTTTCAAGAGACCCAGTACTTC. This gives the protein CASSLRGFQETQYF.

The chain combines TRBV2 with TRBJ2-4; 7 nucleotides line up with TRBD1. V shed 6 bases and J 6 bases; nucleotides not matched to a gene: 11. The CDR3 has 15 amino acids. Germline-derived CDR1 and CDR2 are SNHLY and FYNNEI. The CDR3 DNA sequence: TGTGCCAGCAGCAGAACCGGGACAGCTGGAAACATTCAGTACTTC. Its translation: CASSRTGTAGNIQYF.

The chain joins TRBV19 to TRBJ2-7, with D possibly matching TRBD1 (6 bases). Trimming took off 4 bases at V and 3 bases at J, with 19 bases between the two ends. Per the germline V gene, CDR1 is LNHDA and CDR2 is SQIVND (reference sequence). The CDR3 loop spans 16 amino acids. CDR3 region: CASSTATGDPFYEQYF. DNA of the CDR3: TGTGCCAGTAGTACGGCGACAGGAGACCCCTTCTACGAGCAGTACTTC.

CDR3 sequence: CASSLARGVKIEQYF. The CDR3 region has the DNA TGTGCCAGCAGCTTGGCCAGGGGCGTGAAAATCGAGCAGTACTTC. J is TRBJ2-7 and V is TRBV5-8; D may be TRBD1 (6 bases). Trimming left V 0 bases short and J 6 bases short, with 16 bases between. Germline CDR1 and CDR2: SGHTS and YDEGEE. CDR3 length equals 15 residues.

The chain couples TRBV7-9 to TRBJ1-4; D is unclear. V was trimmed by 2 bases and J by 4 bases, leaving 8 bases between them. The V gene's germline CDR1 is SEHNR and CDR2 FQNEAQ (reference sequence). This CDR3 is built from 14 residues. As DNA, the CDR3 is TGTGCCAGCAGCTTACGGCAGGATAATGAAAAACTGTTTTTT. Translation gives CASSLRQDNEKLFF.

The gene calls are TRBV7-2 and TRBJ2-3; the match to TRBD2 covers 7 bases. Germline loops: CDR1 SGHTA, CDR2 FQGNSA. The ends lost 5 bases at V and 1 base at J; junction bases unmatched: 6. CDR3 length: 15 residues. The CDR3 nucleotides are TGTGCCAGCAGCACCTATACTAGCGGCACAGATACGCAGTATTTT. Translated, it gives CASSTYTSGTDTQYF.

V and J are TRBV6-4 and TRBJ1-4, with D hard to call. V was pared by 6 bases and J by 7 bases, with 6 bases between. The length of the CDR3 is 11 residues. The germline V gene encodes CDR1 MRHNA and CDR2 SNTAGT. The CDR3 coding sequence is TGTGCCAGCAGGGAGGGTGAAAAACTGTTTTTT. Residues: CASREGEKLFF.

CDR3 amino acids: CASSSRPGGTGELFF. The CDR3 nucleotides are TGTGCCAGCAGTTCGCGACCAGGGGGCACCGGGGAGCTGTTTTTT. V usage is TRBV27 and J usage is TRBJ2-2, with TRBD1 matching over 7 bases. Germline loops: CDR1 MNHEY, CDR2 SMNVEV (reference sequence). The ends lost 4 bases at V and 4 bases at J; junction bases unmatched: 6. The CDR3 loop spans 15 amino acids.